A selection of T cell receptor beta chains follows, all from one sample in a study of blood T cells in healthy people across ages. TCRdb passed the 5' RACE reads through MiXCR, listing each CDR3 protein once. In the table there are about 1.8 million distinct CDR3 sequences, roughly 52% of which are singletons. Sequencing input: blood. Receptor source: a woman in her thirties or forties in good health. Each CDR3 is given with its conserved first and last residue. Some rows mark clone size as missing; the rest say once, few, many or name a class of expanded clone.

abundance	v_gene	j_gene	CDR3aa
few	TRBV6-5	TRBJ2-5	CASSYSLLDTKETQYF
-	TRBV20-1	TRBJ2-3	CSARAEAGTDTQYF
-	TRBV5-1	TRBJ2-1	CASRWGQGSDEQFF
-	TRBV24-1	TRBJ1-2	CATSDAVGLDGYTF
-	TRBV20-1	TRBJ2-5	CSAAPLASARETQYF
few	TRBV7-3	TRBJ2-1	CASSRTGGNNEQFF
-	TRBV4-2	TRBJ2-5	CASSQGGEIAGYQETQYF
few	TRBV12-3/TRBV12-4	TRBJ2-3	CASSLPRTSGNTDTQYF
-	TRBV7-3	TRBJ2-6	CASSLMSSGSSGANVLTF
few	TRBV12-3/TRBV12-4	TRBJ2-5	CASRTRQETQYF
once	TRBV6-5	TRBJ1-1	CASSYSIGGGIDAGGTEAFF
-	TRBV6-5	TRBJ2-5	CASRHSGGQLETQYF
-	TRBV28	TRBJ2-1	CASILGRRSGEQFF
many	TRBV12-3/TRBV12-4	TRBJ2-5	CASSFSHQETQYF
-	TRBV7-2	TRBJ2-1	CASSLLTGRGPYNEQFF
-	TRBV28	TRBJ2-5	CATVLAGVPYQETQYF
-	TRBV29-1	TRBJ2-7	CSVVGGPGTSYEQYF
-	TRBV3-1	TRBJ1-2	CASRDQGASYGYTF
-	TRBV20-1	TRBJ1-1	CSAEGGVNTEAFF
-	TRBV7-7	TRBJ2-5	CASSLGRKAGYQETQYF
few	TRBV7-9	TRBJ2-7	CASSLRGGDTYEQYF
-	TRBV5-1	TRBJ1-2	CASNLGQAPNYGYTF
once	TRBV7-2	TRBJ2-5	CASRPNYGVPQETQYF
-	TRBV29-1	TRBJ2-1	CSVGDSRSYNEQFF
-	TRBV7-2	TRBJ2-7	CASGPGGSHGGKQYF
few	TRBV20-1	TRBJ2-5	CSAHRPGLGETQYF
-	TRBV4-3	TRBJ2-3	CASSQTTPASGDSGSTDTQYF
few	TRBV6-2/TRBV6-3	TRBJ2-1	CASSSGTARNEQFF
-	TRBV7-8	TRBJ2-1	CSSRTRGARSPNEQFF
-	TRBV7-9	TRBJ2-1	CASSLVGRGLFLSYNEQFF
-	TRBV20-1	TRBJ2-4	CSLRILAKNIQYF
-	TRBV5-1	TRBJ2-7	CASSPTSMVSRSHEQYF
-	TRBV7-2	TRBJ2-1	CASSRDPADEQFF
-	TRBV21-1	TRBJ2-7	CASSKALPGQDLSYEQYF
few	TRBV20-1	TRBJ2-1	CSARDSYNEQFF
few	TRBV29-1	TRBJ2-1	CSVEGFKGAIYNEQFF
-	TRBV6-5	TRBJ2-5	CASSYEVDREQYF
few	TRBV4-2	TRBJ2-7	CASSQDGGQGGYEQYF
-	TRBV10-3	TRBJ1-4	CAISSRWGEATNEKLFF
-	TRBV10-3	TRBJ1-5	CAISESEGWGNQPQHF
-	TRBV6-1	TRBJ2-7	CASSEVATYPYEQYF
-	TRBV24-1	TRBJ2-5	CATSDALSGETQYF
few	TRBV6-5	TRBJ2-3	CASSYGAGIESDTQYF
-	TRBV7-2	-	CASSFDGLNNEQYF
few	TRBV6-6	TRBJ1-1	CASSSGQVLNTEAFF
-	TRBV20-1	TRBJ2-2	CSAGGDTGELFF
-	TRBV7-2	TRBJ2-7	CACSHRSTGAYEQYF
-	TRBV6-2/TRBV6-3	TRBJ2-1	CASRNGGTSYNEQFF
-	TRBV18	TRBJ1-1	CASSPLTTDTEAFF
few	TRBV20-1	-	CSALTGAETQYF
-	TRBV6-1	TRBJ2-7	CASSVGGQGAYEQYF
few	TRBV6-2/TRBV6-3	TRBJ2-5	CASRPRPPEAQETQYF
-	TRBV6-2/TRBV6-3	TRBJ2-1	CASQNYFSLAGGSYNEQFF
many	TRBV12-3/TRBV12-4	TRBJ2-1	CASSLSGGADEQFF